The rows below give T cell receptor beta chains drawn from one sample of a study of T cell repertoires in cytomegalovirus infection. TCRdb reanalysed the reads using MiXCR and keeps one entry per CDR3 protein. The sample comprises about 830,000 distinct CDR3 sequences, 30% to 35% of which are singletons, and about an eighth rests with the top ten. The antigens for these receptors are not known. The source material was cultured CD8+ T cells from PBMCs, sampled from culture after CMV antigen stimulation. The source of these receptors is a human donor in good health (CMV status not recorded). Some clones in this sample may be carry-over from other donors' samples. Both conserved end residues are part of each CDR3. A D gene is named only where the DNA matches it firmly. The listing skips clone size in some rows; elsewhere it reads once, few, many or a size class.

>TRBJ1-2|few|TRBD1|TRBV28
CASSLGQATTNYGYTF
TGTGCCAGCAGCCTGGGACAGGCCACGACTAACTATGGCTACACCTTC
>TRBJ2-1|few|TRBD1|TRBV24-1
CATSDSDRRYNEQFF
TGTGCCACCAGTGATTCGGACAGGCGCTACAATGAGCAGTTCTTC
>TRBJ1-1|many|TRBD1|TRBV7-8
CASSRSTGTGLMNTEAFF
TGTGCCAGCAGCCGTTCGACCGGGACAGGGCTAATGAACACTGAAGCTTTCTTT
>TRBJ2-7|NA|TRBD1|TRBV12-3/TRBV12-4
CASSFGFSHRDRDAYEQYF
TGTGCCAGCAGTTTTGGCTTCTCCCACCGGGACAGGGATGCCTACGAGCAGTACTTC
>TRBJ2-7|NA|NA|TRBV4-1
CASSQGVSTYEQYF
TGCGCCAGCAGCCAAGGGGTCTCCACCTACGAGCAGTACTTC
>TRBJ1-5|NA|TRBD1|TRBV12-5
CASGLGDRSNQPQHF
TGTGCTAGTGGTTTGGGGGACAGATCCAATCAGCCCCAGCATTTT
>TRBJ1-2|NA|NA|TRBV3-1
CASSQEGKKRYGYTF
TGTGCCAGCAGCCAAGAGGGAAAGAAGCGGTATGGCTACACCTTC
>TRBJ1-5|few|NA|TRBV20-1
CSAENRDGLDQPQHF
TGCAGTGCTGAGAACAGGGATGGATTAGATCAGCCCCAGCATTTT
>TRBJ1-5|few|NA|TRBV28
CASSFLSGGRGGGNQPQHF
TGTGCCAGCAGTTTTCTCAGCGGGGGACGGGGTGGGGGCAATCAGCCCCAGCATTTT
>TRBJ1-4|NA|TRBD1|TRBV12-3/TRBV12-4
CASRGTGVEKLFF
TGTGCCAGCAGGGGGACAGGAGTTGAAAAACTGTTTTTT
>TRBJ2-7|few|TRBD1|TRBV11-2
CASSSKTTGTVFF
TGTGCCAGCAGCTCAAAAACTACCGGGACAGTGTTCTTC
>TRBJ2-6|NA|NA|TRBV5-8
CASSLGTVNSGTNVLTF
TGTGCCAGCAGCTTGGGGACGGTAAACTCTGGGACCAACGTCCTGACTTTC
>TRBJ1-1|few|NA|TRBV6-2/TRBV6-3
CASSYSAKITEAFF
TGTGCCAGCAGTTACTCCGCCAAAATCACTGAAGCTTTCTTT
>TRBJ2-1|NA|NA|TRBV6-5
CASSYQKGSSYNEQFF
TGTGCCAGCAGTTACCAAAAGGGGTCCTCCTACAATGAGCAGTTCTTC
>TRBJ1-1|NA|NA|TRBV5-8
CASSLGGLLPLNTEAFF
TGTGCCAGCAGCTTGGGAGGTCTCCTACCTTTGAACACTGAAGCTTTCTTT
>TRBJ1-1|few|NA|TRBV9
CASSSMRVPEAFF
TGTGCCAGCAGCTCCATGAGGGTCCCTGAAGCTTTCTTT
>TRBJ2-2|NA|TRBD2|TRBV7-9
CASLKGTITGELFF
TGTGCCAGCCTCAAGGGGACTATAACCGGGGAGCTGTTTTTT
>TRBJ2-3|many|TRBD2|TRBV7-2
CASSFSAGGYTDTQYF
TGTGCCAGCAGCTTCTCAGCGGGGGGGTACACAGATACGCAGTATTTT
>TRBJ1-2|many|NA|TRBV7-8
CASSLESSPGGYGYTF
TGTGCCAGCAGCTTAGAATCGTCTCCTGGTGGCTATGGCTACACCTTC
>TRBJ1-5|few|NA|TRBV6-1
CASSERRLGSNQPQHF
TGTGCCAGCTCCGAGAGGAGACTGGGGAGCAATCAGCCCCAGCATTTT
>TRBJ1-1|many|TRBD1|TRBV7-9
CASSSPGTANTEAFF
TGTGCCAGCAGCTCCCCCGGGACAGCGAACACTGAAGCTTTCTTT
>TRBJ1-1|few|NA|TRBV12-3/TRBV12-4
CASRVGLEAFF
TGTGCCAGCAGAGTGGGACTTGAAGCTTTCTTT
>TRBJ2-1|few|TRBD1|TRBV27
CASIEATGGAYNEQFF
TGTGCCAGCATAGAGGCGACAGGGGGCGCCTACAATGAGCAGTTCTTC
>TRBJ2-2|many|NA|TRBV7-2
CASSLSGWRTGELFF
TGTGCCAGCAGCTTAAGTGGCTGGCGCACCGGGGAGCTGTTTTTT
>TRBJ1-1|few|NA|TRBV7-9
CASSFDSRTDEAFF
TGTGCCAGCAGCTTCGATAGTCGGACGGACGAAGCTTTCTTT
>TRBJ2-1|NA|TRBD1|TRBV6-2/TRBV6-3
CASRGQGLDKQFF
TGTGCCAGCAGGGGACAGGGGTTGGATAAGCAGTTCTTC
>TRBJ2-1|NA|TRBD2|TRBV4-1
CANSPTSGVDNEQFF
TGCGCCAACAGCCCCACTAGCGGGGTCGACAATGAGCAGTTCTTC
>TRBJ1-5|NA|TRBD1|TRBV14
CASSQARTGNSNQPQHF
TGTGCCAGCAGCCAAGCCCGGACAGGGAATAGCAATCAGCCCCAGCATTTT
>TRBJ1-2|NA|NA|TRBV27
CASTGNEGGYTF
TGTGCCAGCACAGGGAACGAGGGTGGCTACACCTTC
>TRBJ2-1|few|NA|TRBV6-5
CASSYRTPYNEQFF
TGTGCCAGCAGTTACCGCACCCCCTACAATGAGCAGTTCTTC
>TRBJ2-1|NA|TRBD2|TRBV6-5
CASSYRTSPGNEQFF
TGTGCCAGCAGTTACCGGACTAGCCCGGGGAATGAGCAGTTCTTC
>TRBJ2-2|many|TRBD1|TRBV10-3
CATFVAGTGGSRTGELFF
TGTGCCACCTTCGTTGCCGGGACAGGGGGCAGTAGGACCGGGGAGCTGTTTTTT
>TRBJ2-2|few|NA|TRBV4-2
CASSPKGRAGNTGELFF
TGTGCCAGCAGCCCCAAAGGTCGAGCGGGGAACACCGGGGAGCTGTTTTTT
>TRBJ2-1|NA|TRBD2|TRBV9
CASSVASGVYNEQFF
TGTGCCAGCAGCGTAGCTAGCGGGGTTTACAATGAGCAGTTCTTC
>TRBJ2-2|few|NA|TRBV7-9
CASSVGRAGELFF
TGTGCCAGCAGCGTCGGCCGGGCTGGGGAGCTGTTTTTT
>TRBJ1-5|NA|NA|TRBV6-6
CASKVYSNQPQHF
TGTGCCAGCAAAGTATATAGCAATCAGCCCCAGCATTTT
>TRBJ2-7|NA|TRBD2|TRBV6-2/TRBV6-3
CASSTPGGYEQYF
TGTGCCAGTAGTACCCCGGGGGGGTACGAGCAGTACTTC
>TRBJ2-4|few|TRBD2|TRBV27
CASSLLGGDIQYF
TGTGCCAGCAGTTTATTGGGAGGGGACATTCAGTACTTC
>TRBJ1-2|medium-sized|NA|TRBV6-1
CASTEGGGFYGYTF
TGTGCCAGCACGGAGGGTGGCGGATTCTATGGCTACACCTTC
>TRBJ1-5|NA|TRBD1|TRBV6-2/TRBV6-3
CASSYSRQGGGLNQPQHF
TGTGCCAGCAGTTACTCGAGACAGGGGGGGGGCCTCAATCAGCCCCAGCATTTT
>TRBJ2-2|NA|NA|TRBV7-2
CASIQANTGELFF
TGTGCCAGCATCCAGGCGAACACCGGGGAGCTGTTTTTT
>TRBJ2-5|few|NA|TRBV7-2
CASSLGGWTQYF
TGTGCCAGCAGCTTGGGCGGGTGGACCCAGTACTTC
>TRBJ2-2|many|NA|TRBV7-2
CASSPPSAGELFF
TGTGCCAGCAGTCCCCCTTCAGCCGGGGAGCTGTTTTTT
>TRBJ1-2|NA|NA|TRBV28
CACKGDKEPHLYGYTF
TGTGCCTGCAAGGGGGACAAGGAACCCCATCTCTATGGCTACACCTTC
>TRBJ1-3|few|NA|TRBV19
CASSITRVSGNTIYF
TGTGCCAGTAGTATTACCAGGGTCTCTGGAAACACCATATATTTT
>TRBJ1-1|few|NA|TRBV4-1
CASSQSVATEAFF
TGCGCCAGCAGCCAATCCGTAGCGACTGAAGCTTTCTTT
>TRBJ2-3|few|TRBD2|TRBV12-3/TRBV12-4
CASSPPGLAWGTDTQYF
TGTGCCAGCAGTCCCCCGGGACTAGCTTGGGGCACAGATACGCAGTATTTT
>TRBJ1-3|NA|TRBD1|TRBV28
CASSESGTGYPRGDTIYF
TGTGCCTCTTCTGAGTCCGGGACAGGGTACCCACGGGGAGACACCATATATTTT
>TRBJ2-1|NA|NA|TRBV25-1
CASSKGEQFF
TGTGCCAGCAGTAAGGGAGAGCAGTTCTTC
>TRBJ2-1|NA|NA|TRBV4-1
CASSQDLDNEQFF
TGCGCCAGCAGCCAAGATTTAGATAATGAGCAGTTCTTC
>TRBJ1-5|few|NA|TRBV5-5
CASSLAAGINQPQHF
TGTGCCAGCAGCTTGGCCGCAGGGATCAATCAGCCCCAGCATTTT
>TRBJ2-2|NA|NA|TRBV19
CARRWDNTGELFF
TGTGCCAGGAGATGGGACAACACCGGGGAGCTGTTTTTT
>TRBJ2-3|few|TRBD1|TRBV10-3
CAIWDPRGLITDTQYF
TGTGCCATCTGGGACCCGAGGGGGCTTATCACAGATACGCAGTATTTT
>TRBJ1-1|NA|NA|TRBV15
CATRRSMNTEAFF
TGTGCCACCAGAAGGAGTATGAACACTGAAGCTTTCTTT
>TRBJ2-3|NA|NA|TRBV7-9
CASSFGPGLTDTQYF
TGTGCCAGCAGCTTTGGCCCGGGGCTCACAGATACGCAGTATTTT
>TRBJ2-6|few|TRBD1|TRBV7-3
CASTPGTEAFGANVLTF
TGTGCCAGCACCCCGGGGACAGAAGCTTTTGGGGCCAACGTCCTGACTTTC
>TRBJ1-2|few|TRBD1|TRBV27
CASRGRQGDYGYTF
TGTGCCAGCAGAGGACGACAGGGAGACTATGGCTACACCTTC
>TRBJ2-3|NA|TRBD2|TRBV6-6
CASSYSKLAGNPTSTDTQYF
TGTGCCAGCAGTTACTCGAAATTAGCGGGAAACCCCACTAGCACAGATACGCAGTATTTT
>TRBJ2-2|many|TRBD1|TRBV24-1
CATSDPGQDAGELFF
TGTGCCACCAGTGACCCCGGACAGGACGCCGGGGAGCTGTTTTTT
>TRBJ2-1|many|NA|TRBV27
CASRRLSSYNEQFF
TGTGCCAGCAGGAGACTGAGCTCCTACAATGAGCAGTTCTTC